Sequencing of this T cell receptor (beta chain) was carried out in a study of T-cell reconstitution after alpha-beta-depleted transplantation in children (dated by TCRdb to 2016 to 2017). Concerning the study at large: T-cell immune reconstitution after TCRalphabeta/CD19-depleted allogeneic hematopoietic cell transplantation in children was quantitatively tracked in the study by means of TCR repertoire profiling.

A note on this clonotype: It lacks a known antigen. No much larger clone is present one base from it, and per-base qualities are unavailable.

To prepare the library, PCR was applied. The sample was run on an Illumina HiSeq 2500. TCR library preparation used molecular barcoding, with unique molecular identifiers applied to normalize quantification of the TCRbeta repertoire. The public sequencing data were trimmed at Q25 with fastp and processed into clonotypes with MiXCR by TCRdb, which kept only in-frame beta chains. Every entry covers one CDR3 protein and lists the most common genes and DNA from its rows. A total of about 500,000 distinct CDR3 sequences appear in this sample, approximately 32% of them only once. The leading ten clones occupy more than 2% of the sample. CDR1 SQVTM and CDR2 ANQGSEA were looked up in the germline V gene. The CDR3 holds 13 amino acids from the cysteine to the phenylalanine. The sequence is cut down to CDR3 DNA, 39 bases in frame from base 1. Trimming removed 6 bases from V and 7 bases from J, leaving 16 bases between the germline ends.

The sequence joins TRBV29-1 to TRBJ1-5; TRBD1 is a possible D gene, resting on 5 matching bases. Sequencing used PBMCs from the stem cell graft donor, obtained from the stem cell graft. The clonotype originates from a human donor who donated a stem cell graft to a child with aplastic anemia. The CDR3: CSVRTGNGQPQHF. The bases are TGCAGCGTGCGTACAGGAAACGGGCAGCCCCAGCATTTT.